Listed below are T cell receptor beta chains from one sample, sequenced in a study of CD8 T cells in ankylosing spondylitis. Using its own MiXCR run on the 5' RACE reads, TCRdb lists one record per CDR3 protein. Of about 390,000 distinct CDR3 sequences listed, 20% to 25% were seen once; the top ten hold about a sixth. The sequencing sample was made of blood, either unsorted or a sorted T cell fraction (not recorded which). These receptors were collected from a male donor with ankylosing spondylitis. Both conserved end residues are part of each CDR3. The D gene is left open where the match is weak. Clone size is not always given. Where it is, it says once, few, many or a class for expanded clones.

V,size,J,D,DNA,CDR3
TRBV16,NA,TRBJ1-5,NA,TGTGCCAGCAGCCAAAGGAGCAAGGCAGGCCAGCCCCAGCATTTT,CASSQRSKAGQPQHF
TRBV29-1,NA,TRBJ2-3,NA,TGCAGTCATGGGCTAGGAGATACGCAGTATTTT,CSHGLGDTQYF
TRBV7-3,few,TRBJ2-3,TRBD2,TGTGCCAGCAGTCGGAAACAGCGGGAGACAGATACGCAGTATTTT,CASSRKQRETDTQYF
TRBV21-1,NA,TRBJ2-3,NA,TGTGCCATCTACAGGGGACAACGCACAGATACGCAGTATTTT,CAIYRGQRTDTQYF
TRBV20-1,NA,TRBJ2-3,TRBD2,TGCAGTCCTTCAGGACTAGCGGGAGGGCCAGATACGCAGTATTTT,CSPSGLAGGPDTQYF
TRBV28,many,TRBJ1-1,NA,TGTGCCAGCAGACCTCGACAGACCACCGGGACTGAAGCTTTCTTT,CASRPRQTTGTEAFF
TRBV7-3,many,TRBJ2-3,NA,TGTGCCAGCAGCTTAAGCCGGGGGAGCACAGATACGCAGTATTTT,CASSLSRGSTDTQYF
TRBV25-1,NA,TRBJ2-7,NA,TGTGCCAGCCCGGGACACTCTCCCTACGAGCAGTACTTC,CASPGHSPYEQYF
TRBV18,many,TRBJ2-1,TRBD2,TGTGCCAGCTCACCAGCGGGACTAGCGGGAGAGACCTCCTACAATGAGCAGTTCTTC,CASSPAGLAGETSYNEQFF
TRBV5-1,few,TRBJ1-4,TRBD1,TGCGCCAGCAGCTCTCCCGGGACAGGTGCAACTAATGAAAAACTGTTTTTT,CASSSPGTGATNEKLFF
TRBV18,NA,TRBJ2-1,TRBD2,TGTGCCACCATAGGCGCGGGGGGCTCCTACAATGAGCAGTTCTTC,CATIGAGGSYNEQFF
TRBV11-2,NA,TRBJ2-5,NA,TGTGCCAGCAGCTTAGAAGGCAGTGGAAAGACCCAGTACTTC,CASSLEGSGKTQYF
TRBV3-1,NA,TRBJ1-2,TRBD1,TGTGCCAGCAGCCTCGGGACAGGGAAAGGCTACACCTTC,CASSLGTGKGYTF
TRBV5-1,many,TRBJ1-1,NA,TGCGCCAGCAGCTTGGGAGGTAGGAGGAACACTGAAGCTTTCTTT,CASSLGGRRNTEAFF
TRBV6-6,few,TRBJ2-5,TRBD1,TGTGCCAGCACAGGGGGCCAAGAGACCCAGTACTTC,CASTGGQETQYF
TRBV12-3/TRBV12-4,many,TRBJ1-1,TRBD1,TGTGCCAGCAGCCCACCGGGACAGGCAATGAACACTGAAGCTTTCTTT,CASSPPGQAMNTEAFF